Below, 5 T cell receptor beta chains from the same sample are listed, as sequenced in a study of CD8 T cells in Susac syndrome. Random hexamers were used to reverse transcribe roughly 0.5 to 1 ug of RNA. One entry per CDR3 protein results from TCRdb running MiXCR on the immunoSEQ multiplex PCR reads. The sample records about 290,000 distinct CDR3 sequences, 70% to 90% being singletons. Material for sequencing was CD8+ T cells from PBMCs. The receptor source for this set is a human donor with multiple sclerosis.

The chain recombines TRBV11-2 with TRBJ1-3; the D gene is possibly TRBD1 (5 bases). CDR3 length equals 17 residues. V shed 3 bases and J shed 2 bases, with 17 bases lying between them. The germline CDR1 and CDR2 sequences are SGHAT and FQNNGV. CDR3 protein: CASSFVGVVGAGNTIYF. CDR3 bases: TGTGCCAGCAGCTTCGTGGGGGTAGTAGGGGCTGGAAACACCATATATTTT.

Only one count was recorded for this clonotype. The genes are TRBV28 and TRBJ2-1, with a weak D call TRBD1 (6 bases). This CDR3 spans 17 amino acids. The germline CDR1 and CDR2 sequences are MDHEN and SYDVKM. Between the trimmed V and J ends, which lost 4 bases and 8 bases, there was a span of 24 bases. The CDR3 DNA sequence: TGTGCCAGCAGTTCGGATATCCGGGACATAACCAGGGATGAGCAGTTCTTC. Its protein is CASSSDIRDITRDEQFF.

This CDR3 is CASSYPQGPQHF. The CDR3 DNA follows: TGTGCCAGCAGTTACCCCCAAGGGCCCCAGCATTTT. The V and J genes are TRBV6-5 and TRBJ1-5; D call uncertain. Germline lookup yields CDR1 MNHEY and CDR2 SVGAGI. The ends were cut back, 2 bases at V and 9 bases at J, with 8 bases in the middle. The CDR3 has 12 amino acids.

The rearrangement joins TRBV12-3 or TRBV12-4 to TRBJ1-5; D is uncertain. The CDR3 has 16 residues. V lost 4 bases and J lost 0, with 13 bases in between. For the CDR3, the DNA is TGTGCCAGCAGTTCAAGCACAGACTATAGCAATCAGCCCCAGCATTTT. Translating gives CASSSSTDYSNQPQHF.

J is TRBJ2-3 and V is TRBV27; D is possibly TRBD2 (6 bases). Germline V gene sequence: CDR1 MNHEY, CDR2 SMNVEV (reference sequence). The V gene lost 3 bases and the J gene lost 6 bases, with 10 bases spanning the gap. This CDR3 spans 13 amino acids. The CDR3 bases are TGTGCCAGCAGTTTGGGACGGGGGGATACGCAGTATTTT. It encodes CASSLGRGDTQYF.